This TCR beta chain was captured in a study of T cell repertoires in cytomegalovirus infection. Findings and limits, study-wide: Summed frequency of public TCR beta families distinguished CMV carriers with the relevant HLA.

TCRdb reprocessed the reads with MiXCR, giving one entry per CDR3 protein. The sample holds under 130,000 distinct CDR3 sequences, around 40% seen once. This clonotype has more than one count but fewer than ten. Its specificity is not known. Germline assignment: CDR1 SGHTA and CDR2 FQGNSA. The CDR3 has 15 amino acids. Trimming took 10 bases from V and 6 from J, leaving 21 bases between them. Sample: CD8+ T cells from cultured PBMCs, taken from culture after CMV antigen stimulation. The chain couples TRBV7-2 to TRBJ2-2, with D perhaps matching TRBD2 (5 bases). This clonotype was obtained from a human donor in good health (CMV status not recorded). Some clones in this sample may be carry-over from other donors' samples. The CDR3 is CAIPKGLRGPGELFF. The CDR3 region has the DNA TGTGCCATCCCAAAAGGACTCCGAGGTCCCGGGGAGCTGTTTTTT.